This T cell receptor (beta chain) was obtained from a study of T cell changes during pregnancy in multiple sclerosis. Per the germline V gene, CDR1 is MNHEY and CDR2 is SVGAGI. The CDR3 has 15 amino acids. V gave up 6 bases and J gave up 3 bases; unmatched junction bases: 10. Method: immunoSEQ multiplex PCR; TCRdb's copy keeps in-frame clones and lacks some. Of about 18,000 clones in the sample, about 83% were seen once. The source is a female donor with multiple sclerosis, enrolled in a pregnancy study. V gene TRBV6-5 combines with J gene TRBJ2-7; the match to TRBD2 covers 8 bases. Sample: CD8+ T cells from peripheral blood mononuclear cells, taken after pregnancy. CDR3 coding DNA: TGTGCCAGCAGCGCGACGGGACTAGGAGTCTACGAGCAGTACTTC. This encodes CASSATGLGVYEQYF.